The 21 T cell receptor beta chains presented below share a single source sample, sequenced in a study of glioma-infiltrating T cells after dendritic cell vaccination. Here immunoSEQ multiplex PCR was the method, and the copy in TCRdb shows in-frame clones only, minus some. The sample lists about 92,000 clones, over 75% occurring once. The source material was blood, sampled before dendritic cell vaccination. The receptors here all came from a human donor with glioblastoma.

This clone was found once. The chain links TRBV15 to TRBJ2-7, with D possibly being TRBD2 (6 bases). The CDR3 spans 13 residues. Germline V lookup: CDR1 LNHNV, CDR2 YYDKDF (reference sequence). V lost 3 bases, J lost 7 bases, and 13 bases lay in between. DNA for the CDR3: TGTGCCACCAGCAGGACTAGTCGGGAAGAGCAGTACTTC. The encoded protein is CATSRTSREEQYF.

V usage is TRBV5-1 and J usage is TRBJ2-1, with 14 bases lining up with TRBD2. V shed 4 bases and J 8 bases; nucleotides not matched to a gene: 8. From germline, CDR1 is SGHRS and CDR2 YFSETQ. CDR3 length: 16 amino acids. The CDR3 bases are TGCGCCAGCAGCCCCTTAAAGACTAGCGGGGGGGATGAGCAGTTCTTC. Its translation is CASSPLKTSGGDEQFF.

This sequence joins TRBV5-4 and TRBJ2-5; 11 bases align to TRBD2. After removal of 4 bases from V and 6 bases from J, the junction contained 5 bases not matched to a gene. This CDR3 comprises 14 residues. CDR1 is SGHNT, CDR2 YYREEE, per germline (reference sequence). The CDR3 sequence: CASSNSGGVKTQYF. The CDR3 bases are TGTGCCAGCAGCAATAGCGGGGGGGTAAAGACCCAGTACTTC.

This clone turned up a few times. The chain recombines TRBV27 with TRBJ2-7; 8 bases are shared with TRBD1. With 4 bases clipped from V and 3 bases from J, the junction kept 8 bases outside the gene matches. CDR1 is MNHEY and CDR2 is SMNVEV in the germline V gene (reference sequence). This CDR3 has 15 residues. CDR3 sequence (DNA): TGTGCCAGCAGTTCAGGACAGGGACCACACTACGAGCAGTACTTC. Amino acids: CASSSGQGPHYEQYF.

The V and J genes are TRBV5-6 and TRBJ2-5, with TRBD2 as a possible D gene (9 bases). The germline V gene has CDR1 SGHDT and CDR2 YYEEEE. The CDR3 is 17 residues long. V was shortened by 4 bases and J by 4 bases, with 23 bases between the two germline ends. The CDR3 loop is CASSLPGGGGAVETQYF. DNA for the CDR3: TGTGCCAGCAGCCTCCCAGGGGGCGGGGGGGCCGTAGAGACCCAGTACTTC.

This clone occurred a few times. This chain uses TRBV7-2 with TRBJ2-2, with 9 bases fitting TRBD2. The V and J ends lost 4 bases and 5 bases, in that order; junction bases with no gene match: 5. Per germline, CDR1 SGHTA and CDR2 FQGNSA. The CDR3 sequence is 15 residues long. The CDR3 region is CASSSAAGGTGELFF. CDR3 coding DNA: TGTGCCAGCAGCTCGGCAGCGGGAGGTACCGGGGAGCTGTTTTTT.

The V call is TRBV28, the J call TRBJ2-3, with 10 bases lining up with TRBD2. CDR1 MDHEN and CDR2 SYDVKM come from the germline V gene. The CDR3 loop spans 16 amino acids. V trimming: 1 base; J trimming: 2 bases; junction bases outside the gene matches: 3. CDR3 protein: CASSLLLAGPTDTQYF. The CDR3 nucleotides read TGTGCCAGCAGTTTATTACTAGCGGGACCCACAGATACGCAGTATTTT.

The rearrangement uses TRBV27 and TRBJ2-7, with TRBD1 matching over 8 bases. CDR3 length: 15 amino acids. V shed 5 bases and J 0 bases; nucleotides not matched to a gene: 6. Germline assignment: CDR1 MNHEY and CDR2 SMNVEV (reference sequence). DNA for the CDR3: TGTGCCAGCAGTCCGACAGGGGCGAGCTCCTACGAGCAGTACTTC. The encoded protein is CASSPTGASSYEQYF.

J is TRBJ2-7 and V is TRBV28, with TRBD1 matching 7 bases. Germline CDR1 is MDHEN and CDR2 is SYDVKM. The CDR3 consists of 14 residues. Germline trimming cut 3 bases from V and 6 bases from J; bases unmatched to any gene: 8. CDR3 sequence reads: CASSFNTGASEQYF. The CDR3 DNA reads TGTGCCAGCAGTTTTAACACAGGGGCGTCCGAGCAGTACTTC.

This clone was counted between two and nine times. This chain links TRBV6-6 with TRBJ1-4; D is unresolved. From germline, CDR1 is MNHNY and CDR2 SVGAGI (reference sequence). V lost 10 bases and J 8 bases, leaving 11 bases between the germline ends. The CDR3 extends over 11 amino acids. CDR3 nucleotide sequence: TGTGCCACTACGGCGGGGGAAAAACTGTTTTTT. It yields the protein CATTAGEKLFF.

The chain carries TRBV2 and TRBJ1-6; the D is unclear. Trimming took off 10 bases at V and 9 bases at J, with 16 bases between the two ends. The CDR3 totals 13 residues. The germline V gene encodes CDR1 SNHLY and CDR2 FYNNEI. The CDR3 is CATEEERSSPLHF. The CDR3 region has the DNA TGTGCCACAGAGGAGGAAAGGAGTTCACCCCTCCACTTT.

This clone appeared once. This chain connects TRBV6-1 to TRBJ1-5, with 7 bases matching TRBD1. The germline V gene has CDR1 MNHNS and CDR2 SASEGT. With 7 bases clipped from V and 6 bases from J, the junction kept 9 bases outside the gene matches. The CDR3 consists of 14 residues. The CDR3 protein is CASKQGSSGQPQHF. The CDR3 bases are TGTGCCAGCAAACAGGGGAGTTCTGGTCAGCCCCAGCATTTT.

This clone was recorded a few times. This chain joins TRBV27 and TRBJ1-5; the match to TRBD1 covers 8 bases. This CDR3 has 15 amino acids. The germline V gene has CDR1 MNHEY and CDR2 SMNVEV (reference sequence). Trimming removed 0 bases from V and 6 bases from J; junction bases left unmatched: 4. The CDR3 loop is CASSLSRGLSQPQHF. The CDR3 nucleotides are TGTGCCAGCAGTTTATCCAGGGGGCTGTCTCAGCCCCAGCATTTT.

The rearrangement joins TRBV27 to TRBJ2-7, with TRBD2 matching 9 bases. The CDR3 runs to 14 residues. V shed 4 bases, J shed 3 bases, and the junction held 4 bases outside the gene matches. CDR1 and CDR2 from the germline V gene are MNHEY and SMNVEV (reference sequence). As DNA, the CDR3 is TGTGCCAGCAGTTGGACTAGCGAGATCTACGAGCAGTACTTC. It encodes CASSWTSEIYEQYF.

The V gene is TRBV7-2, the J gene TRBJ1-2, with D uncertain. V gave up 7 bases and J gave up 4 bases, with 16 bases separating them. CDR3 size: 14 residues. In germline, CDR1 is SGHTA, CDR2 FQGNSA. CDR3 in DNA: TGTGCCAGCACCATCGGGGATGTGCGCTATGGCTACACCTTC. It encodes CASTIGDVRYGYTF.

The CDR3 is CASSSPSTSSYEQYF. CDR3 in DNA: TGTGCCAGCAGCTCCCCTTCGACTAGCTCCTACGAGCAGTACTTC. J is TRBJ2-7 and V is TRBV7-2; tentative D call: TRBD2 (6 bases). From germline, CDR1 is SGHTA and CDR2 FQGNSA. The CDR3 is made up of 15 amino acids. Trimming took 4 bases from V and 0 from J, leaving 13 bases between them.

The chain recombines TRBV5-1 with TRBJ2-2; D is unresolved. The germline V gene has CDR1 SGHRS and CDR2 YFSETQ. This CDR3 spans 13 amino acids. V lost 4 bases and J 4 bases, leaving 8 bases between the germline ends. The CDR3 region is CASSLSGTGELFF. Written as DNA, the CDR3 is TGCGCCAGCAGCCTGAGTGGCACCGGGGAGCTGTTTTTT.

The chain employs TRBV11-2 and TRBJ2-1; 10 bases agree with TRBD2. The V gene end was trimmed by 4 bases and the J gene end by 9 bases; junction bases not matched to a gene: 12. CDR1 and CDR2 (germline): SGHAT, FQNNGV. The CDR3 loop spans 16 amino acids. Here the CDR3 reads CASSSDGAGGLGEQFF. The CDR3 nucleotides are TGTGCCAGCAGCTCCGACGGAGCGGGGGGGCTGGGTGAGCAGTTCTTC.

The V call is TRBV7-9, the J call TRBJ1-1; tentatively, D is TRBD1 (5 bases). Deletions cut 5 bases from V and 0 bases from J, with 13 bases between. The CDR3 loop spans 15 amino acids. Germline V gene data show CDR1 as SEHNR and CDR2 as FQNEAQ (reference sequence). The chain's CDR3 is CASSVEGKLNTEAFF. DNA of the CDR3: TGTGCCAGCAGCGTGGAGGGGAAACTGAACACTGAAGCTTTCTTT. Combining the CDR3 with reference TRBV7-9 and TRBJ1-1 gives the whole variable domain DTGVSQNPRHKITKRGQNVTFRCDPISEHNRLYWYRQTLGQGPEFLTYFQNEAQLEKSRLLSDRFSAERPKGSFSTLEIQRTEQGDSAMYLCASSVEGKLNTEAFFGQGTRLTVV.

This clone was seen more than once but under ten times. The chain is built from TRBV7-6 and TRBJ2-7; 7 bases agree with TRBD1. The CDR3 loop spans 16 amino acids. Germline values: CDR1 SGHVS, CDR2 FNYEAQ. V was pared by 5 bases and J by 0 bases, with 10 bases of the junction left unmatched. In nucleotides, the CDR3 is TGTGCCAGCAGCGGACCGACAGGGACGAGCTCCTACGAGCAGTACTTC. Translation: CASSGPTGTSSYEQYF.

The chain couples TRBV9 to TRBJ2-6, with 10 bases that match TRBD1. The CDR3 is made up of 19 amino acids. Germline V gene data show CDR1 as SGDLS and CDR2 as YYNGEE. The junction had 10 bases not matched to a gene; V was cut back by 1 base and J by 3 bases. The CDR3, as DNA: TGTGCCAGCAGCGTATCAGGTCGACAGGGGGCGTATGGGGCCAACGTCCTGACTTTC. Its translation is CASSVSGRQGAYGANVLTF.